Below, 21 T cell receptor beta chains from the same sample are listed, as sequenced in a study of cytomegalovirus exposure and HLA in healthy donors. PCR primers comprised 60 Vbeta and 13 Jbeta primers. Using immunoSEQ multiplex PCR, the repertoire was profiled, and TCRdb retains in-frame clones only, with some absent. Altogether roughly 110,000 clones are present, 82% being singletons, with the ten largest covering less than 3.5%. The sequencing input was PBMCs. Receptor source: a man aged 30 to 45 in good health and CMV-seropositive.

V is TRBV30 and J is TRBJ1-1, with D unclear. V was cut by 4 bases and J by 3 bases, with 9 bases left in between. Germline loops: CDR1 GTSNPN, CDR2 SVGIG (reference sequence). This CDR3 is 12 amino acids long. CDR3 nucleotides: TGTGCCTGGAAACCCACAGACACTGAAGCTTTCTTT. Protein sequence: CAWKPTDTEAFF.

J is TRBJ2-7 and V is TRBV9, with a tentative D call TRBD1 (5 bases). Germline V gives CDR1 SGDLS, CDR2 YYNGEE. The CDR3 runs to 14 residues. Trimming took off 3 bases at V and 4 bases at J, with 14 bases between the two ends. This chain's CDR3 is CASSATDLPYEQYF. The CDR3 coding sequence is TGTGCCAGCAGCGCGACAGACTTGCCTTACGAGCAGTACTTC.

The chain combines TRBV11-1 with TRBJ1-2; D is undetermined. This CDR3 spans 13 amino acids. CDR1 and CDR2 from the germline V gene are SGHAT and FQDESV (reference sequence). Trimming removed 1 base from V and 4 bases from J, with 7 bases in between. The CDR3 is CASSLGGGYGYTF. DNA for the CDR3: TGTGCCAGCAGCTTAGGAGGTGGCTATGGCTACACCTTC.

The chain joins TRBV6-6 to TRBJ2-2, with a tentative D call TRBD2 (5 bases). The CDR3 has 16 residues. Trimming shortened V by 0 bases and J by 4 bases, and 12 bases separated the two germline ends. Germline V gene lookup returns CDR1 MNHNY and CDR2 SVGAGI (reference sequence). The CDR3, as DNA: TGTGCCAGCAGTTACTCGGGGAGTGGAGGCACCGGGGAGCTGTTTTTT. Residues: CASSYSGSGGTGELFF.

J is TRBJ1-1 and V is TRBV30; tentatively, D is TRBD1 (6 bases). Germline V gene sequence: CDR1 GTSNPN, CDR2 SVGIG (reference sequence). Trimming stripped 1 base from V and 7 bases from J, with 16 bases between. This CDR3 spans 14 amino acids. The CDR3 here is CAWSGTARGFEAFF. The CDR3 DNA sequence: TGTGCCTGGAGTGGGACAGCCCGCGGCTTTGAAGCTTTCTTT.

The chain employs TRBV19 and TRBJ2-2, with D possibly being TRBD2 (6 bases). CDR1 and CDR2 (germline): LNHDA, SQIVND (reference sequence). V lost 10 bases and J lost 4, with 13 bases in between. The CDR3 is made up of 13 amino acids. CDR3 coding DNA: TGTGCCACCATAAGGAGGGGCACCGGGGAGCTGTTTTTT. Protein sequence: CATIRRGTGELFF.

The rearrangement uses TRBV5-6 and TRBJ2-1; the match to TRBD2 covers 9 bases. Germline CDR1 is SGHDT and CDR2 is YYEEEE. The J segment lost 5 bases and the V segment lost 3 bases, leaving 6 bases of the junction unmatched. CDR3 length: 15 amino acids. DNA for the CDR3: TGTGCCAGCAGCTACGGACTAGCGAGCGACAATGAGCAGTTCTTC. Protein sequence: CASSYGLASDNEQFF. The whole variable domain, filled in from reference TRBV5-6 and TRBJ2-1, reads DAGVTQSPTHLIKTRGQQVTLRCSPKSGHDTVSWYQQALGQGPQFIFQYYEEEERQRGNFPDRFSGHQFPNYSSELNVNALLLGDSALYLCASSYGLASDNEQFFGPGTRLTVL.

The chain links TRBV6-1 to TRBJ1-4, with TRBD1 matching 7 bases. From germline, CDR1 is MNHNS and CDR2 SASEGT. With 6 bases clipped from V and 10 bases from J, the junction kept 11 bases outside the gene matches. The CDR3 length is 14 residues. The CDR3 DNA reads TGTGCCAGCAGATCCGACGGCAGGGGGTTAAAACTGTTTTTT. Amino acid sequence: CASRSDGRGLKLFF.

The chain is built from TRBV30 and TRBJ1-4; D may be TRBD1 (5 bases). This CDR3 contains 13 residues. Trimming removed 2 bases from V and 2 bases from J, with 6 bases in between. Germline V gene sequence: CDR1 GTSNPN, CDR2 SVGIG (reference sequence). The CDR3 region has the DNA TGTGCCTGGAGTCCAGGGACTAATGAAAAACTGTTTTTT. As protein: CAWSPGTNEKLFF.

The chain uses TRBV7-7 and TRBJ2-5; 7 bases are shared with TRBD2. This CDR3 is 16 amino acids long. CDR1 and CDR2 from the germline V gene are SSHAT and FNYEAQ (reference sequence). The V and J ends lost 0 bases and 3 bases, in that order; junction bases with no gene match: 7. The CDR3: CASSLALGGLKETQYF. Here the CDR3 DNA reads TGTGCCAGCAGCTTAGCGCTCGGGGGACTAAAAGAGACCCAGTACTTC.

A word on this clone: Sequence at one end of the junction differs from germline and may be a read error. The rearrangement uses TRBV4-1 and TRBJ1-2; a weak D match, TRBD1 (5 bases). CDR1 is MGHRA and CDR2 is YSYEKL in the germline V gene. This CDR3 is 18 amino acids long. This CDR3 is CASSQVGLRRVSNYGHTF. The CDR3 DNA sequence: TGCGCCAGCAGCCAAGTGGGACTCCGGAGAGTATCTAACTATGGCCACACCTTC.

This clone turned up a few times. CDR3 region: CASSGLLAGGMSSYNEQFF. CDR3 DNA sequence: TGTGCCAGCAGCGGGCTACTAGCGGGGGGTATGAGCTCCTACAATGAGCAGTTCTTC. The V gene is TRBV9, the J gene TRBJ2-1; TRBD2 matches at 12 bases. CDR1 is SGDLS, CDR2 YYNGEE, per germline. Trimming removed 3 bases from V and 0 bases from J; junction bases left unmatched: 10. CDR3 length: 19 residues.

This rearrangement joins TRBV5-8 to TRBJ1-2; the D gene is possibly TRBD1 (5 bases). V was shortened by 0 bases and J by 2 bases, with 17 bases between the two germline ends. CDR3 length: 17 residues. The germline CDR1 and CDR2 sequences are SGHTS and YDEGEE. CDR3 amino acids: CASSLGQGKTINYGYTF. The CDR3 region has the DNA TGTGCCAGCAGCTTGGGGCAGGGAAAGACCATAAACTATGGCTACACCTTC.

V is TRBV9 and J is TRBJ2-7; TRBD1 matches 8 bases. Per germline, CDR1 SGDLS and CDR2 YYNGEE. The CDR3 extends over 15 amino acids. With V trimmed by 3 bases and J by 2 bases, 7 bases remained unmatched. The CDR3 is CASSAGTGGAYEQYF. The DNA for the CDR3 is TGTGCCAGCAGCGCAGGGACAGGAGGAGCCTACGAGCAGTACTTC.

The chain is built from TRBV18 and TRBJ1-3, with D possibly TRBD1 on 5 matching bases. The V gene lost 2 bases and the J gene lost 7 bases, with 9 bases spanning the gap. This CDR3 is 13 amino acids long. Germline lookup yields CDR1 KGHSH and CDR2 LQKENI. The CDR3 DNA sequence: TGTGCCAGCTCACCATCAGGGCGGAACACCATATATTTT. This sequence encodes CASSPSGRNTIYF.

V usage is TRBV27 and J usage is TRBJ2-3; a weak D match, TRBD2 (5 bases). Germline V gene sequence: CDR1 MNHEY, CDR2 SMNVEV (reference sequence). The CDR3 length is 14 residues. V dropped 6 bases and J dropped 0 bases, with 10 bases sitting between them. CDR3 bases: TGTGCCAGCAGCCCTACGGGAAGCACAGATACGCAGTATTTT. Translation: CASSPTGSTDTQYF.

The chain combines TRBV10-1 with TRBJ2-7; TRBD2 might be the D (5 bases). Deletions cut 3 bases from V and 11 bases from J, with 11 bases between. The CDR3 is 11 residues long. Germline CDR1 and CDR2: WNHNN and SYGVQD (reference sequence). In DNA, the CDR3 is TGCGCCAGCAGTGACTCCGGGGATAAGTACTTC. Its translation is CASSDSGDKYF.

The chain joins TRBV5-1 to TRBJ2-5; TRBD2 agrees at 11 bases. The CDR3 runs to 18 residues. CDR1 and CDR2 (germline): SGHRS, YFSETQ. V was pared by 0 bases and J by 1 base, with 8 bases of the junction left unmatched. The CDR3 DNA sequence: TGCGCCAGCAGCTTGGAACCGGGACTAGCGGCGACCCAAGAGACCCAGTACTTC. This encodes CASSLEPGLAATQETQYF.

The chain is built from TRBV6-6 and TRBJ1-4, with 8 bases fitting TRBD1. CDR3 length: 14 amino acids. V shed 4 bases and J 4 bases; nucleotides not matched to a gene: 2. Germline lookup yields CDR1 MNHNY and CDR2 SVGAGI (reference sequence). The CDR3 is CASSSDRDNEKLFF. For the CDR3, the DNA is TGTGCCAGCAGTTCGGACAGGGATAATGAAAAACTGTTTTTT.

The rearrangement joins TRBV18 to TRBJ2-1; weak D call: TRBD2 (7 bases). CDR1 and CDR2 (germline): KGHSH, LQKENI. The CDR3 extends over 17 amino acids. The V gene lost 6 bases and the J gene lost 7 bases, with 25 bases spanning the gap. CDR3 DNA sequence: TGTGCCAGCTCCCTCCAAGCAAACGGGGGGCTAGGGAATGAGCAGTTCTTC. As protein: CASSLQANGGLGNEQFF.

The gene calls are TRBV5-4 and TRBJ2-7, with TRBD1 identical over 11 bases. V was pared by 3 bases and J by 2 bases, with 7 bases of the junction left unmatched. The germline gives CDR1 SGHNT, CDR2 YYREEE (reference sequence). This CDR3 is built from 16 residues. CDR3 nucleotides: TGTGCCAGCAGCTCCGCGTCGGGACAGGGGGCCTACGAGCAGTACTTC. Its translation: CASSSASGQGAYEQYF.